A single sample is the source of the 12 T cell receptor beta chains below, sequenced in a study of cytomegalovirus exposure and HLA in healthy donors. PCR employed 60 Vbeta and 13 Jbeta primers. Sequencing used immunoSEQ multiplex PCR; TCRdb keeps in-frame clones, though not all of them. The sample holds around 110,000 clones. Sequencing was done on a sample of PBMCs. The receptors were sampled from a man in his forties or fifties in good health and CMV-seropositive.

CDR3 loop: CASSSGLAETKGHEQFF. The DNA for the CDR3 is TGTGCCAGCAGCTCGGGACTAGCGGAAACGAAGGGCCATGAGCAGTTCTTC. The chain carries TRBV11-2 and TRBJ2-1; 11 bases line up with TRBD2. The length of the CDR3 is 17 residues. Germline lookup yields CDR1 SGHAT and CDR2 FQNNGV. V shed 4 bases, J shed 8 bases, and the junction held 13 bases outside the gene matches.

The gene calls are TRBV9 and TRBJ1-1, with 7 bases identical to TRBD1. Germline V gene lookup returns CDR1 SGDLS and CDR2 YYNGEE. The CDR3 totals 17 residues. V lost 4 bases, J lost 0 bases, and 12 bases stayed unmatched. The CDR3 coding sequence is TGTGCCAGCAGCCCCTCGGAAGGCAGGGGGTTGAACACTGAAGCTTTCTTT. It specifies CASSPSEGRGLNTEAFF.

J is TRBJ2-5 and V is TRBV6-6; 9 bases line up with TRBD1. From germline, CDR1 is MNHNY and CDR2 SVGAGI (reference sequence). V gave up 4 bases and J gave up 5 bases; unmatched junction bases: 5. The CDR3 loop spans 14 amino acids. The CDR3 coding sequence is TGTGCCAGCAGTTTGCAACAGGGGGCTGAGACCCAGTACTTC. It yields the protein CASSLQQGAETQYF.

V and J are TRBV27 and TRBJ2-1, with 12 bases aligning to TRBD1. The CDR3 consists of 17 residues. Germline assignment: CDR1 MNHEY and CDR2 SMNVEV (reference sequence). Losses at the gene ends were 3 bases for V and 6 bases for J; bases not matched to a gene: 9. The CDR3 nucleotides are TGTGCCAGCAGTTTTTGGCTGGGACAGGGGGCGAGCAATGAGCAGTTCTTC. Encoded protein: CASSFWLGQGASNEQFF.

CDR3 coding DNA: TGTGCCAGCAGCACACTTCAGCAGGGTGACGGCAATCAGCCCCAGCATTTT. It encodes CASSTLQQGDGNQPQHF. V and J are TRBV7-2 and TRBJ1-5, with D possibly matching TRBD1 (5 bases). The V gene's germline CDR1 is SGHTA and CDR2 FQGNSA. V was pared by 5 bases and J by 2 bases, with 19 bases between. CDR3 length equals 17 residues.

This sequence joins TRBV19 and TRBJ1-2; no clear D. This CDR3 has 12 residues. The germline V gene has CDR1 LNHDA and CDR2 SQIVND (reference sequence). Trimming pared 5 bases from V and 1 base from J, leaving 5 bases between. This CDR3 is CASSSNNYGYTF. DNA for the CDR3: TGTGCCAGTAGTTCTAATAACTATGGCTACACCTTC. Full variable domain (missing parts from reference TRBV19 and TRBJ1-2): DGGITQSPKYLFRKEGQNVTLSCEQNLNHDAMYWYRQDPGQGLRLIYYSQIVNDFQKGDIAEGYSVSREKKESFPLTVTSAQKNPTAFYLCASSSNNYGYTFGSGTRLTVV.

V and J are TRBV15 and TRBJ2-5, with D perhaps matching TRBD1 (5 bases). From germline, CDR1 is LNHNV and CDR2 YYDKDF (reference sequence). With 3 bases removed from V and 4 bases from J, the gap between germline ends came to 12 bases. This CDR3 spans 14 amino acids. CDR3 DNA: TGTGCCACCAGCAGTACCGACAGATCAGAGACCCAGTACTTC. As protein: CATSSTDRSETQYF.

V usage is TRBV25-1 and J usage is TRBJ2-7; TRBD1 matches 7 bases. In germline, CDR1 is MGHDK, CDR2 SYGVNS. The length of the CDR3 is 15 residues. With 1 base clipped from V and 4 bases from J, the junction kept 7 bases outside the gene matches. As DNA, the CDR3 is TGTGCCAGCAGTGAATCTAGGGGACAGACTTACGAGCAGTACTTC. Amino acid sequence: CASSESRGQTYEQYF.

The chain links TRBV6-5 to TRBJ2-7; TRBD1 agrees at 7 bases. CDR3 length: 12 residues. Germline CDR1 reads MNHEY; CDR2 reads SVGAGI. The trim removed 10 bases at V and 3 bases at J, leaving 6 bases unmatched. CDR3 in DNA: TGTGCCAACCGGGACAGATACTACGAGCAGTACTTC. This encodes CANRDRYYEQYF.

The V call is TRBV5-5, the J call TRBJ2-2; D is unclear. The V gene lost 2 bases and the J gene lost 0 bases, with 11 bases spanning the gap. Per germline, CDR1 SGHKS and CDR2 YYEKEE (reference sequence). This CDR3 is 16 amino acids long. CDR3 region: CASSFGVQTNTGELFF. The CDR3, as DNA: TGTGCCAGCAGCTTCGGAGTCCAAACGAACACCGGGGAGCTGTTTTTT.

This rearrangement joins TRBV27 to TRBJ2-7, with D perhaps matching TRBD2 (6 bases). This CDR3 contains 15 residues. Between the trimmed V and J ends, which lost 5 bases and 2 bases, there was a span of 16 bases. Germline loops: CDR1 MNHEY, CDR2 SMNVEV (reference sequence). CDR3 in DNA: TGTGCCAGCAGTCCAGCGGGCCATCACACCTACGAGCAGTACTTC. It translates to CASSPAGHHTYEQYF.

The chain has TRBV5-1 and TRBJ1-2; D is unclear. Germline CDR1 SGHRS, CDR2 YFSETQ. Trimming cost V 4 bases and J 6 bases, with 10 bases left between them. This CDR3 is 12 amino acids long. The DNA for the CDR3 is TGCGCCAGCAGCCTAGAAGGTCATGGCTACACCTTC. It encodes CASSLEGHGYTF.